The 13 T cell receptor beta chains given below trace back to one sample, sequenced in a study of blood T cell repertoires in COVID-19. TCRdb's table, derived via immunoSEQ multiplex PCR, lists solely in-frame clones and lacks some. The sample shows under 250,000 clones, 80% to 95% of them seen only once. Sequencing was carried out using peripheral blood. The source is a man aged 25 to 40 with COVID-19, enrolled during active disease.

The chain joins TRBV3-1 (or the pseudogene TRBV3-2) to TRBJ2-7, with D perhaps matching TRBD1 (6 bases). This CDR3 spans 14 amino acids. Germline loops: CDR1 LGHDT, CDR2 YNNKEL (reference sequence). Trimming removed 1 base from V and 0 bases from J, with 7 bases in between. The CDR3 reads CASSQVDSSYEQYF. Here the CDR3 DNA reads TGTGCCAGCAGCCAAGTGGACAGCTCCTACGAGCAGTACTTC.

CDR3 coding DNA: TGCGCCAGCAGTCAATCTTTGTTCACAGGGGGTGACTACGAGCAGTACTTC. It yields the protein CASSQSLFTGGDYEQYF. This chain links TRBV23-1 with TRBJ2-7; 8 bases map to TRBD1. TRBV23-1 is reported as an ORF; its role is uncertain. The CDR3 loop spans 17 amino acids. Losses at the gene ends were 0 bases for V and 3 bases for J; bases not matched to a gene: 10.

The CDR3 nucleotides read TGTGCCAGCTCGAGGGCAGAGACCCCTGGAAACACCATATATTTT. It yields the protein CASSRAETPGNTIYF. V gene TRBV11-3 combines with J gene TRBJ1-3; D remains unclear. CDR1 is SGHNT, CDR2 YENEEA, per germline. The CDR3 loop spans 15 amino acids. With 8 bases removed from V and 2 bases from J, the gap between germline ends came to 16 bases.

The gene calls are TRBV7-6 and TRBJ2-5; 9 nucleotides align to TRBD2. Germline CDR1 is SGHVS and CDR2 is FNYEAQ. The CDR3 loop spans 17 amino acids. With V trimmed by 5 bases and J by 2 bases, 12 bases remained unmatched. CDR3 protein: CASSPRPSSGGQETQYF. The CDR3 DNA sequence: TGTGCCAGCAGCCCGAGGCCATCCAGCGGGGGGCAAGAGACCCAGTACTTC.

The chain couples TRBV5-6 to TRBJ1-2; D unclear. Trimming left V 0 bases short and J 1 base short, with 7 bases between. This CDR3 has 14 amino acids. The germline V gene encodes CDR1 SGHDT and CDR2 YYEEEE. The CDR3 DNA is TGTGCCAGCAGCTTGGACGGAGGTAACTATGGCTACACCTTC. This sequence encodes CASSLDGGNYGYTF.

The CDR3 nucleotides are TGTGCCAGCAGTCACCTCAGAGAGCAGTACTTC. Translating gives CASSHLREQYF. V is TRBV12-3 or TRBV12-4 and J is TRBJ2-7; D gene unclear. V lost 5 bases, J lost 7 bases, and 9 bases lay in between. This CDR3 has 11 residues.

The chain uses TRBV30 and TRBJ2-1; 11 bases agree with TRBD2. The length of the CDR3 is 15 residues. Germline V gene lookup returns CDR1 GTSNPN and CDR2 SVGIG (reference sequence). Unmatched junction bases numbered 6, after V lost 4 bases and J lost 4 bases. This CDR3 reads CAWTGLAGGYNEQFF. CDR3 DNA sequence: TGTGCCTGGACGGGGCTAGCGGGGGGATACAATGAGCAGTTCTTC.

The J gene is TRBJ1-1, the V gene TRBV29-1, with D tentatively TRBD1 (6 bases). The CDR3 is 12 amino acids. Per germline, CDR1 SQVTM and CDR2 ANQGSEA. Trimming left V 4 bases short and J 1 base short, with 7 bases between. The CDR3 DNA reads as TGCAGCGTTGGCAGGGGGAACACTGAAGCTTTCTTT. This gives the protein CSVGRGNTEAFF.

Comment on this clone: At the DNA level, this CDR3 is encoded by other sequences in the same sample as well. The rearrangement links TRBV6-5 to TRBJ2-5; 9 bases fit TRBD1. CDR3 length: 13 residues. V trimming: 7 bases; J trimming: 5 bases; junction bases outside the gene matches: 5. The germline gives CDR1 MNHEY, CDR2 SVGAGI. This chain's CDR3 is CASTYGQGETQYF. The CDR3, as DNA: TGTGCCAGCACATACGGACAGGGGGAGACCCAGTACTTC.

The CDR3 sequence is CASSFDRSSGYTF. As DNA, the CDR3 is TGTGCCAGCAGCTTTGACAGGAGTTCTGGCTACACCTTC. The rearrangement joins TRBV5-4 to TRBJ1-2, with D perhaps matching TRBD1 (6 bases). The ends were cut back, 2 bases at V and 7 bases at J, with 12 bases in the middle. CDR3 length: 13 residues. The germline V gene has CDR1 SGHNT and CDR2 YYREEE (reference sequence).

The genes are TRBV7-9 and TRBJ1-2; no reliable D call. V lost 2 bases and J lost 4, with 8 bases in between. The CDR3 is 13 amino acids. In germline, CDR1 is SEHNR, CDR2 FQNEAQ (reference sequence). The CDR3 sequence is CASSLWPAYGYTF. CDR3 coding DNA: TGTGCCAGCAGCTTATGGCCCGCCTATGGCTACACCTTC. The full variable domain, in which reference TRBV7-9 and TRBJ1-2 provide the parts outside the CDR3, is DTGVSQNPRHKITKRGQNVTFRCDPISEHNRLYWYRQTLGQGPEFLTYFQNEAQLEKSRLLSDRFSAERPKGSFSTLEIQRTEQGDSAMYLCASSLWPAYGYTFGSGTRLTVV.

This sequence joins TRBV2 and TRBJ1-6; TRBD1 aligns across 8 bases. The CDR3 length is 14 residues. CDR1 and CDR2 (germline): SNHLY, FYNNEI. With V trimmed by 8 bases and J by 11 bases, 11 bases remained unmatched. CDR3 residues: CASGDGQGGAPLHF. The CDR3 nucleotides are TGTGCCAGCGGGGATGGACAGGGTGGGGCACCCCTCCACTTT.

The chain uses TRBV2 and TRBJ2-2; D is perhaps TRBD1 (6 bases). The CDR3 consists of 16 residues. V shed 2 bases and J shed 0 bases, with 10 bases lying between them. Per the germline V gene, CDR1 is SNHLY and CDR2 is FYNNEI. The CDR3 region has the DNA TGTGCCAGCAGTGAATTGGGGACAACGAACACCGGGGAGCTGTTTTTT. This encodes CASSELGTTNTGELFF. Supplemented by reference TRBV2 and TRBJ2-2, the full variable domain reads EPEVTQTPSHQVTQMGQEVILRCVPISNHLYFYWYRQILGQKVEFLVSFYNNEISEKSEIFDDQFSVERPDGSNFTLKIRSTKLEDSAMYFCASSELGTTNTGELFFGEGSRLTVL.